This is a list of T cell receptor beta chains from one sample in a study of cytomegalovirus exposure and HLA in healthy donors. Produced via immunoSEQ multiplex PCR; TCRdb's table is partial and in-frame only. The table shows over 100,000 clones, with 78% occurring only once. The sample was PBMCs. The receptors come from a middle-aged woman in good health and CMV-seronegative. Each CDR3 is given with its conserved first and last residue. Fields, in order: D gene, V gene, J gene, clone size, CDR3 DNA, CDR3 protein. A D gene is named only where the DNA matches it firmly. Expanded clones are given a class, and other clones once, few, many or no size at all.

D gene: TRBD2; V gene: TRBV27; J gene: TRBJ2-1; clone size: .; CDR3 DNA: TGTGCCAGCACCTTGGGGGGGGCGGGAGGCGAGCAGTTCTTC; CDR3 protein: CASTLGGAGGEQFF
D gene: .; V gene: TRBV29-1; J gene: TRBJ2-2; clone size: .; CDR3 DNA: TGCAGCGTTGATGTCTTTAACGGGGAGCTGTTTTTT; CDR3 protein: CSVDVFNGELFF
D gene: .; V gene: TRBV11-2; J gene: TRBJ1-6; clone size: few; CDR3 DNA: TGTGCCAGCGGATCTAGGGCCCGGGGAAGGGGGTTCCATAATTCACCCCTCCACTTT; CDR3 protein: CASGSRARGRGFHNSPLHF
D gene: TRBD2; V gene: TRBV14; J gene: TRBJ2-1; clone size: .; CDR3 DNA: TGTGCCAGCAGTCAACCGGGACTAGCGGGAGGGCCTATCTACAATGAGCAGTTCTTC; CDR3 protein: CASSQPGLAGGPIYNEQFF
D gene: TRBD1; V gene: TRBV4-1; J gene: TRBJ1-4; clone size: .; CDR3 DNA: TGCGCCAGCAGCCAAGGGGACAGGCGTTATGAAAAACTGTTTTTT; CDR3 protein: CASSQGDRRYEKLFF
D gene: .; V gene: TRBV5-1; J gene: TRBJ2-7; clone size: .; CDR3 DNA: TGCGCCAGCAGCTATGGACAGTCCTACGAGCAGTACTTC; CDR3 protein: CASSYGQSYEQYF
D gene: .; V gene: TRBV5-1; J gene: TRBJ2-1; clone size: .; CDR3 DNA: TGCGCCAGCAGCCCCCAGAGCGATGAGCAGTTCTTC; CDR3 protein: CASSPQSDEQFF
D gene: .; V gene: TRBV7-2; J gene: TRBJ2-7; clone size: .; CDR3 DNA: TGTGCCAGCAGCTTAGCTGCAGGGGCCACCTACGAGCAGTACTTC; CDR3 protein: CASSLAAGATYEQYF
D gene: TRBD1; V gene: TRBV28; J gene: TRBJ2-5; clone size: few; CDR3 DNA: TGTGCCAGTCTTGGACCAGGGGGCCAAGAGACCCAGTACTTC; CDR3 protein: CASLGPGGQETQYF
D gene: TRBD2; V gene: TRBV28; J gene: TRBJ2-3; clone size: .; CDR3 DNA: TGTGCCAGCAGTTCAAGACTAGCCGGCACAGATACGCAGTATTTT; CDR3 protein: CASSSRLAGTDTQYF
D gene: TRBD2; V gene: TRBV7-9; J gene: TRBJ2-2; clone size: .; CDR3 DNA: TGTGCCAGCAGCTTACGAGCGGGAGGTGATACCGGGGAGCTGTTTTTT; CDR3 protein: CASSLRAGGDTGELFF
D gene: .; V gene: TRBV25-1; J gene: TRBJ2-7; clone size: .; CDR3 DNA: TGTGCCAGCAGTGTATCGGACGGGCCAGGGGGGGAGCAGTACTTC; CDR3 protein: CASSVSDGPGGEQYF
D gene: .; V gene: TRBV13; J gene: TRBJ2-1; clone size: .; CDR3 DNA: TGTGCCAGCAGCGAAGTGCGGTTCTACAATGAGCAGTTCTTC; CDR3 protein: CASSEVRFYNEQFF
D gene: TRBD1; V gene: TRBV2; J gene: TRBJ1-2; clone size: once; CDR3 DNA: TGTGCCAGCATAGGACAGGGCCGCACCTATGGCTACACCTTC; CDR3 protein: CASIGQGRTYGYTF
D gene: TRBD1; V gene: TRBV6-4; J gene: TRBJ2-1; clone size: .; CDR3 DNA: TGTGCCAGCAGGGCTATACAGGGGGCAGGGGAGCAGTTCTTC; CDR3 protein: CASRAIQGAGEQFF
D gene: TRBD2; V gene: TRBV7-2; J gene: TRBJ2-5; clone size: .; CDR3 DNA: TGTGCCAGCAGCTTAGGCCCACTGGGGGGGCAAGAGACCCAGTACTTC; CDR3 protein: CASSLGPLGGQETQYF
D gene: .; V gene: TRBV28; J gene: TRBJ1-1; clone size: .; CDR3 DNA: TGTGCCAGCATCCTGGGACTTCCAAGTACTGAAGCTTTCTTT; CDR3 protein: CASILGLPSTEAFF
D gene: .; V gene: TRBV15; J gene: TRBJ1-1; clone size: .; CDR3 DNA: TGTGCCACCAGCAGGAAAAGGCCAGGTTCGGCCGAAGCTTTCTTT; CDR3 protein: CATSRKRPGSAEAFF
D gene: .; V gene: TRBV5-1; J gene: TRBJ1-1; clone size: .; CDR3 DNA: TGCGCCAGCAGCTTGGGGCCAGGAGGAGTCAGGACTGAAGCTTTCTTT; CDR3 protein: CASSLGPGGVRTEAFF
D gene: TRBD1; V gene: TRBV19; J gene: TRBJ2-1; clone size: once; CDR3 DNA: TGTGCCAGTACCTCGCCGGGACAGGGGAAAAATGAGCAGTTCTTC; CDR3 protein: CASTSPGQGKNEQFF
D gene: TRBD1; V gene: TRBV15; J gene: TRBJ2-7; clone size: .; CDR3 DNA: TGTGCCACCAGCCTCGACAGGGTGGCTAACGAGCAGTACTTC; CDR3 protein: CATSLDRVANEQYF
D gene: TRBD1; V gene: TRBV6-6; J gene: TRBJ1-1; clone size: once; CDR3 DNA: TGTGCCAGCGGACTGACAGGGGTCACTGAAGCTTTCTTT; CDR3 protein: CASGLTGVTEAFF
D gene: .; V gene: TRBV7-3; J gene: TRBJ2-1; clone size: .; CDR3 DNA: TGTGCCAGCAGCTTAGATAGTCACCCCCTAAATGAGCAGTTCTTC; CDR3 protein: CASSLDSHPLNEQFF
D gene: .; V gene: TRBV29-1; J gene: TRBJ2-2; clone size: .; CDR3 DNA: TGCAGTGTCCTGAGCAGGGTTCTGACCGGGGAGCTGTTTTTT; CDR3 protein: CSVLSRVLTGELFF
D gene: TRBD1; V gene: TRBV9; J gene: TRBJ1-5; clone size: .; CDR3 DNA: TGTGCCAGCAGCGGGACAGGGGACAATCAGCCCCAGCATTTT; CDR3 protein: CASSGTGDNQPQHF
D gene: TRBD2; V gene: TRBV5-4; J gene: TRBJ2-5; clone size: .; CDR3 DNA: TGTGCCAGCAGCTTAGCGGGAGGGGCGGAGACCCAGTACTTC; CDR3 protein: CASSLAGGAETQYF
D gene: .; V gene: TRBV28; J gene: TRBJ1-2; clone size: .; CDR3 DNA: TGTGCCAGCAGTTTAGGACCGGGAGGCTACACCTTC; CDR3 protein: CASSLGPGGYTF
D gene: .; V gene: TRBV28; J gene: TRBJ1-1; clone size: .; CDR3 DNA: TGTGCCAGCAGTTTAAGTGGCCAGTCGAACACTGAAGCTTTCTTT; CDR3 protein: CASSLSGQSNTEAFF
D gene: .; V gene: TRBV5-6; J gene: TRBJ2-7; clone size: .; CDR3 DNA: TGTGCCAGCAGCTTGGTCGTCCAGGGAGGATTATTCTACGAGCAGTACTTC; CDR3 protein: CASSLVVQGGLFYEQYF
D gene: .; V gene: TRBV20-1; J gene: TRBJ2-7; clone size: once; CDR3 DNA: TGCAGTGCTCCATCGCGCTACGAGCAGTACTTC; CDR3 protein: CSAPSRYEQYF
D gene: TRBD1; V gene: TRBV6-5; J gene: TRBJ1-2; clone size: few; CDR3 DNA: TGTGCCAGCAGTTTGTTCCACAGGGGTGGCTACACCTTC; CDR3 protein: CASSLFHRGGYTF
D gene: .; V gene: TRBV9; J gene: TRBJ2-2; clone size: .; CDR3 DNA: TGTGCCAGCAGCGTGGGGGGGCGTGGGTCCGGGGAGCTGTTTTTT; CDR3 protein: CASSVGGRGSGELFF
D gene: TRBD2; V gene: TRBV5-4; J gene: TRBJ2-7; clone size: .; CDR3 DNA: TGTGCCAGCAGCTCCGGGACTAGCTTCTCCTACGAGCAGTACTTC; CDR3 protein: CASSSGTSFSYEQYF
D gene: .; V gene: TRBV28; J gene: TRBJ2-1; clone size: .; CDR3 DNA: TGTGCCAGCAGTTTCGGGATTTACAATGAGCAGTTCTTC; CDR3 protein: CASSFGIYNEQFF
D gene: .; V gene: TRBV5-4; J gene: TRBJ2-3; clone size: .; CDR3 DNA: TGTGCCAGCGGGAGAACAGATACGCAGTATTTT; CDR3 protein: CASGRTDTQYF
D gene: TRBD2; V gene: TRBV29-1; J gene: TRBJ2-7; clone size: .; CDR3 DNA: TGCAGCGTGCGACTAGCGGGAGTTGGAGAGCAGTACTTC; CDR3 protein: CSVRLAGVGEQYF
D gene: .; V gene: TRBV5-6; J gene: TRBJ2-7; clone size: .; CDR3 DNA: TGTGCCAGCAGCTTGCACAACCCACTAAACGAGCAGTACTTC; CDR3 protein: CASSLHNPLNEQYF
D gene: TRBD1; V gene: TRBV11-2; J gene: TRBJ2-7; clone size: once; CDR3 DNA: TGTGCCAGCAGCTCTCGACAGGGGGCCAACGAGCAGTACTTC; CDR3 protein: CASSSRQGANEQYF
D gene: TRBD1; V gene: TRBV11-2; J gene: TRBJ2-7; clone size: .; CDR3 DNA: TGTGCCAGCAGCTCTACCGGGACAGGGCCCAACGAGCAGTACTTC; CDR3 protein: CASSSTGTGPNEQYF
D gene: TRBD1; V gene: TRBV5-1; J gene: TRBJ2-1; clone size: few; CDR3 DNA: TGCGCCAGCAGCTTGATGGACAGGACCTACAATGAGCAGTTCTTC; CDR3 protein: CASSLMDRTYNEQFF
D gene: .; V gene: TRBV7-5; J gene: TRBJ1-2; clone size: .; CDR3 DNA: TGTGCCAGAAGCTTAGTAGTACAGTCGGGATTCGATGGCTACACCTTC; CDR3 protein: CARSLVVQSGFDGYTF
D gene: .; V gene: TRBV9; J gene: TRBJ2-5; clone size: .; CDR3 DNA: TGTGCCAGCAGCGGGGGACACGGCCAAGAGACCCAGTACTTC; CDR3 protein: CASSGGHGQETQYF
D gene: .; V gene: TRBV19; J gene: TRBJ2-1; clone size: .; CDR3 DNA: TGTGCCAGTACCGACGGGACTCTTAATGAGCAGTTCTTC; CDR3 protein: CASTDGTLNEQFF
D gene: .; V gene: TRBV6-6; J gene: TRBJ2-2; clone size: .; CDR3 DNA: TGTGCCAGCAGCACCAGGGGCGAACCGAACACCGGGGAGCTGTTTTTT; CDR3 protein: CASSTRGEPNTGELFF
D gene: .; V gene: TRBV5-4; J gene: TRBJ1-6; clone size: .; CDR3 DNA: TGTGCCAGCAGCTTGGAAGGTCGGGACTGTAGCAGCTCCTATAATTCACCCCTCCACTTT; CDR3 protein: CASSLEGRDCSSSYNSPLHF
D gene: TRBD1; V gene: TRBV27; J gene: TRBJ1-1; clone size: .; CDR3 DNA: TGTGCCAGCAGTCGACAGGGGGCGGAGGAAGCTTTCTTT; CDR3 protein: CASSRQGAEEAFF
D gene: .; V gene: TRBV5-4; J gene: TRBJ1-2; clone size: once; CDR3 DNA: TGTGCCAGCAGCGAGACCCAGGGGCTCTATGGCTACACCTTC; CDR3 protein: CASSETQGLYGYTF
D gene: .; V gene: TRBV7-3; J gene: TRBJ2-1; clone size: .; CDR3 DNA: TGTGCCAGCAGCTTATCCCATTCCTACAATGAGCAGTTCTTC; CDR3 protein: CASSLSHSYNEQFF
D gene: TRBD1; V gene: TRBV19; J gene: TRBJ1-5; clone size: .; CDR3 DNA: TGTGCCAGCAAGAACGACAGGGAGTTTCAGCCCCAGCATTTT; CDR3 protein: CASKNDREFQPQHF
D gene: TRBD1; V gene: TRBV5-6; J gene: TRBJ1-2; clone size: .; CDR3 DNA: TGTGCCAGCAGCTTGTACGTGGCAGGGGGAATGGGGGGCTATGGCTACACCTTC; CDR3 protein: CASSLYVAGGMGGYGYTF
D gene: .; V gene: TRBV6-6; J gene: TRBJ2-2; clone size: .; CDR3 DNA: TGTGCCAGCAGTCCCCGTGGGGAGCTGTTTTTT; CDR3 protein: CASSPRGELFF
D gene: .; V gene: TRBV12-2; J gene: TRBJ2-7; clone size: few; CDR3 DNA: TGTGCAAGTCGCTCACGAAAACTAGCGGGAGACTATGAGCAGTACTTC; CDR3 protein: CASRSRKLAGDYEQYF
D gene: .; V gene: TRBV5-1; J gene: TRBJ2-1; clone size: .; CDR3 DNA: TGCGCCAGCAGCAAACTAGACGGAGGCAATGAGCAGTTCTTC; CDR3 protein: CASSKLDGGNEQFF
D gene: .; V gene: TRBV5-1; J gene: TRBJ1-5; clone size: .; CDR3 DNA: TGCGCCAGCAGCTTGGAAGGGGCCCAGCCCCAGCATTTT; CDR3 protein: CASSLEGAQPQHF
D gene: .; V gene: TRBV5-4; J gene: TRBJ1-2; clone size: .; CDR3 DNA: TGTGCCAGCAGCGCCAACAAGAACTATGGCTACACCTTC; CDR3 protein: CASSANKNYGYTF
D gene: TRBD1; V gene: TRBV30; J gene: TRBJ1-5; clone size: .; CDR3 DNA: TGTGCCTGGAGCGCGGGACAGAATAGCAATCAGCCCCAGCATTTT; CDR3 protein: CAWSAGQNSNQPQHF
D gene: .; V gene: TRBV6-4; J gene: TRBJ2-4; clone size: .; CDR3 DNA: TGTGCCAGCAGGACCCGTGGGCAAAGAAGGAACATTCAGTACTTC; CDR3 protein: CASRTRGQRRNIQYF
D gene: TRBD1; V gene: TRBV19; J gene: TRBJ2-7; clone size: .; CDR3 DNA: TGTGCCAGTAGTATAGCCGGGACAGCTTCCTACGAGCAGTACTTC; CDR3 protein: CASSIAGTASYEQYF
D gene: TRBD1; V gene: TRBV19; J gene: TRBJ2-7; clone size: .; CDR3 DNA: TGTGCCAGTAATAGGGGGCCGACCTACGAGCAGTACTTC; CDR3 protein: CASNRGPTYEQYF